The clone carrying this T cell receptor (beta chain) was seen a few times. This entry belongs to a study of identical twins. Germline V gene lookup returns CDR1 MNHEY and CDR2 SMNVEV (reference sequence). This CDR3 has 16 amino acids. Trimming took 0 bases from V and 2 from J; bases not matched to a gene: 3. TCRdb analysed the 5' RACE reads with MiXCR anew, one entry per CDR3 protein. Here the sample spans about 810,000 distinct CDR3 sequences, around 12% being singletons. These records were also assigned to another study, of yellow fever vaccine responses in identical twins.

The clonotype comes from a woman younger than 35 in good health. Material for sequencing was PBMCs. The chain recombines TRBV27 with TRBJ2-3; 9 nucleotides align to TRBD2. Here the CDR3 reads CASSLSSGGNTDTQYF. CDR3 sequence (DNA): TGTGCCAGCAGTTTATCGAGCGGGGGGAACACAGATACGCAGTATTTT.